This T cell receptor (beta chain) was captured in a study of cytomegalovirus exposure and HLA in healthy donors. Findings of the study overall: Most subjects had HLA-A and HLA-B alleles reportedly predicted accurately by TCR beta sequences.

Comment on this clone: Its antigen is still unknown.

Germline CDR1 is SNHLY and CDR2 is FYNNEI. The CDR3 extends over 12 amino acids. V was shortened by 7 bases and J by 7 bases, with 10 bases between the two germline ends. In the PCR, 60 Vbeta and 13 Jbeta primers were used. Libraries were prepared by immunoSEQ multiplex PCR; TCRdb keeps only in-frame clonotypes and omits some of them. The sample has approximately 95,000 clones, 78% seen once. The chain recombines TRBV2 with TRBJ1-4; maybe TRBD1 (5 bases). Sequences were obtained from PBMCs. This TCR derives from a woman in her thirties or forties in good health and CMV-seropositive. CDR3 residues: CASNPRGEKLFF. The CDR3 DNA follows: TGTGCCAGCAACCCAAGGGGTGAAAAACTGTTTTTT. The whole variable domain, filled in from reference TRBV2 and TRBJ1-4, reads EPEVTQTPSHQVTQMGQEVILRCVPISNHLYFYWYRQILGQKVEFLVSFYNNEISEKSEIFDDQFSVERPDGSNFTLKIRSTKLEDSAMYFCASNPRGEKLFFGSGTQLSVL.